In this sample, the clone carrying this T cell receptor beta chain turned up many times. The CDR3 is 13 amino acids. Trimming took off 4 bases at V and 3 bases at J, with 10 bases between the two ends. Germline assignment: CDR1 SGHRS and CDR2 YFSETQ. Preparation of the TCRbeta library used unique molecular identifiers. In TCRdb, the PCR reads were re-called with MiXCR into one record per CDR3 protein. The sample carries hundreds of thousands of distinct CDR3 sequences, under 15% recorded once. The data derive from a study of T-cell reconstitution after alpha-beta-depleted transplantation in children. This rearrangement joins TRBV5-1 to TRBJ1-1, with D possibly TRBD1 on 6 matching bases. The sample in question was PBMCs, obtained before TCRalphabeta/CD19-depleted stem cell transplant. This TCR was recovered from a girl aged 2 to 10 with congenital amegakaryocytic thrombocytopenia, due to receive a stem cell transplant. The CDR3 loop reads CASSQGRDTEAFF. CDR3 coding DNA: TGCGCCAGCAGCCAGGGGAGGGACACTGAAGCTTTCTTT.